This is a list of T cell receptor beta chains from one sample in a study of T cell responses to AZD1222 COVID-19 vaccine. Profiling relied on immunoSEQ multiplex PCR, and the TCRdb table lists in-frame clones only, not all of them. The table lists 200,000 or so clones, around 92% of them singletons. Sample: peripheral blood, taken on day 0 of AZD1222 vaccination. The receptor source for this set is an adult in good health. Each CDR3 is given with its conserved first and last residue. D genes are given only for firm matches. For some rows the clone size is stated as once, few or many, or as a class when expanded; others skip it.

D	size	V	J	CDR3
TRBD1	-	TRBV6-5	TRBJ1-2	CASRKTGGRGDGYTF
TRBD2	-	TRBV10-3	TRBJ2-1	CAISEFSGTVSEQFF
-	once	TRBV2	TRBJ2-5	CASNWSQETQYF
-	once	TRBV10-3	TRBJ2-1	CAIGANAYNEQFF
-	-	TRBV7-2	TRBJ1-5	CASSPGRGREGNQPQHF
-	-	TRBV5-4	TRBJ2-6	CASSLPSASGANVLTF
TRBD1	-	TRBV4-2	TRBJ2-7	CASSRTGQGASYEQYF
-	-	TRBV4-3	TRBJ1-2	CASSPSLREGYDGYTF
-	-	TRBV11-2	TRBJ2-4	CASSLDRAKNIQYF
TRBD2	-	TRBV3-1/TRBV3-2	TRBJ2-7	CASSQGRGGRANNRYEQYF
-	-	TRBV9	TRBJ2-5	CASSATGRNQETQYF
-	-	TRBV30	TRBJ2-7	CAWKGPGGTYEQYF
-	-	TRBV27	TRBJ1-1	CASAHWGQTNTEAFF
-	-	TRBV6-1	TRBJ2-1	CASSELQGKQFF
TRBD2	-	TRBV19	TRBJ2-7	CASSIEILTSGNHEQYF
-	-	TRBV7-6	TRBJ1-1	CASSLVGGAGSEAFF
-	-	TRBV15	TRBJ2-2	CATSRDLGPPNTGELFF
TRBD2	-	TRBV4-3	TRBJ2-7	CASSQLTSGTYEQYF
TRBD1	-	TRBV19	TRBJ2-1	CASSQPRGLYNEQFF
-	-	TRBV14	TRBJ1-1	CASSQVYNTEAFF
-	-	TRBV19	TRBJ1-1	CASSIGGRGGTEAFF
TRBD1	-	TRBV6-6	TRBJ1-5	CASSYRDRVRQPQHF
TRBD2	-	TRBV5-4	TRBJ2-5	CASSKGLAPLTQETQYF
-	-	TRBV5-8	TRBJ1-5	CASSPGQFGQPQHF
-	once	TRBV10-3	TRBJ1-2	CAIRDEGANYGYTF
TRBD1	-	TRBV19	TRBJ2-2	CASSGGQGSNGELFF
-	-	TRBV19	TRBJ1-3	CASGAYVSSGNTIYF
TRBD1	-	TRBV5-5	TRBJ1-2	CASSFGQGGYTF
-	-	TRBV7-3	TRBJ2-3	CASSHDGLSTDTQYF
-	-	TRBV6-2/TRBV6-3	TRBJ2-2	CASSYRYTGELFF
TRBD2	-	TRBV4-1	TRBJ2-5	CASRGLAGETQYF
TRBD2	-	TRBV20-1	TRBJ2-5	CSASRAGGETQYF
-	once	TRBV6-1	TRBJ1-5	CASSDWGSGNQPQHF
-	-	TRBV27	TRBJ2-3	CASSSVGGWGTDTQYF
-	-	TRBV10-3	TRBJ2-5	CAISNTQETQYF
TRBD1	-	TRBV3-1/TRBV3-2	TRBJ2-7	CASSQYGTDRREQYF
-	-	TRBV29-1	TRBJ2-7	CSAEQGYEQYF
-	-	TRBV10-3	TRBJ2-7	CAISGGGQRYEQYF
TRBD2	-	TRBV6-5	TRBJ2-7	CASGEGWTYEQYF
TRBD1	-	TRBV19	TRBJ2-5	CASRAGGGSQETQYF
TRBD1	few	TRBV6-1	TRBJ1-1	CASSEGTGNTEAFF
TRBD2	-	TRBV30	TRBJ2-1	CAWGLAGKYNEQFF